The T cell receptor beta chain described here comes from a study of blood T cell repertoires in COVID-19. Looking at the study overall: T cells, B-cell-depleted T cells, or PBMCs provided the cDNA or gDNA that served as material.

In germline, CDR1 is LNHDA, CDR2 SQIVND (reference sequence). This CDR3 contains 13 residues. On this clone itself: Mismatch with germline at one junction end may stem from a read error.

Data came from immunoSEQ multiplex PCR; TCRdb stores just in-frame clones and leaves some out. Of about 270,000 clones detected, over 75% appear once; the ten largest clones hold 2% to 3%. Membership in each cohort depended on participant-reported clinical history. The sequence came from a young woman who had recovered from COVID-19. The J gene is TRBJ1-1, the V gene TRBV19; TRBD1 agrees at 8 bases. What was sequenced was PBMCs or T cells enriched from blood (not recorded which). CDR3 region: CASSPDRGTKAFF. For the CDR3, the DNA is TGTGCCAGTAGTCCCGACAGGGGCACTAAAGCTTTCTTT.